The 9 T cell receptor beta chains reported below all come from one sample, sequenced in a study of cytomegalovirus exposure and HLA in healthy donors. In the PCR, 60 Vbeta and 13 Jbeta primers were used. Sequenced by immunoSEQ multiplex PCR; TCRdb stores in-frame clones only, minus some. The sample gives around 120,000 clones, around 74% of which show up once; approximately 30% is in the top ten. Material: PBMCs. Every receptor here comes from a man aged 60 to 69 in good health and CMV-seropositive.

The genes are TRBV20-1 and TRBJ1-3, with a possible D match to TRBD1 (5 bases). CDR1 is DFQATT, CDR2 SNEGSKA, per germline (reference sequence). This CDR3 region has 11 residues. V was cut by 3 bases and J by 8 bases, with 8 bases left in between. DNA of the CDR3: TGCAGTGCTAGTCAAGGGGACACCATATATTTT. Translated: CSASQGDTIYF.

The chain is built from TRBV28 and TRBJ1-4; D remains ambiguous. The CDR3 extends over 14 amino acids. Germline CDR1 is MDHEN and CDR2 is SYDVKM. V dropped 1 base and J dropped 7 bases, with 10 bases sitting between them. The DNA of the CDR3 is TGTGCCAGCAGTTTATCGGGGTTGAGTGAAAAACTGTTTTTT. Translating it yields CASSLSGLSEKLFF.

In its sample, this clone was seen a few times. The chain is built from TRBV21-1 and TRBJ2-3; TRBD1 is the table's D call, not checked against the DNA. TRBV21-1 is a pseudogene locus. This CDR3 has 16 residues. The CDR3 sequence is CASSTRDRGQKDTQYF. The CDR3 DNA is TGTGCCAGCAGCACCCGGGACAGGGGGCAGAAAGATACGCAGTATTTT.

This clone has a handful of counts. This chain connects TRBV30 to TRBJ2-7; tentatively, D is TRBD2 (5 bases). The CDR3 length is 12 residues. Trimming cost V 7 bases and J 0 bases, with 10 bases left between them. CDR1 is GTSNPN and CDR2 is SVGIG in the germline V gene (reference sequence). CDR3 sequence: CAFGLFSYEQYF. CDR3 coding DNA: TGTGCCTTCGGACTTTTCTCCTACGAGCAGTACTTC.

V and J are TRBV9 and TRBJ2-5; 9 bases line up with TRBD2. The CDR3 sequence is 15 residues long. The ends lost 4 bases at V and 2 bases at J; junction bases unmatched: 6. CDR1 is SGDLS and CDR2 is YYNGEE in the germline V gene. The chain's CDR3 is CASSSGTSTQETQYF. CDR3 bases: TGTGCCAGCAGCAGCGGGACTAGCACACAAGAGACCCAGTACTTC.

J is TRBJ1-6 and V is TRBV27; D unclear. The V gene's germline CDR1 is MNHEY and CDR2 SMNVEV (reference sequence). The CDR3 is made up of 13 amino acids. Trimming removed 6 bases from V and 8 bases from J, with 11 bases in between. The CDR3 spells CASRRHTDSPLHF. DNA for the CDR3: TGTGCCAGCAGGAGGCATACCGATTCACCCCTCCACTTT.

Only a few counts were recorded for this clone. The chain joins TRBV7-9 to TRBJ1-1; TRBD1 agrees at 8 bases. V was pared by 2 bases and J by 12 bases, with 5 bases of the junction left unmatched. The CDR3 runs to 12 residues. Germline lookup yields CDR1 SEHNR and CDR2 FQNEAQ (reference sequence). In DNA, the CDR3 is TGTGCCAGCAGCTTAATGGACAGGGCGACTTTCTTT. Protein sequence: CASSLMDRATFF. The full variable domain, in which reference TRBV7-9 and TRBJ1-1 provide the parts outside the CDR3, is DTGVSQNPRHKITKRGQNVTFRCDPISEHNRLYWYRQTLGQGPEFLTYFQNEAQLEKSRLLSDRFSAERPKGSFSTLEIQRTEQGDSAMYLCASSLMDRATFFGQGTRLTVV.

The CDR3 DNA follows: TGTGCCAGTAGTATCGGGTACTCTGGGGCCAACGTCCTGACTTTC. Its protein product is CASSIGYSGANVLTF. This sequence joins TRBV19 and TRBJ2-6; D unclear. Germline CDR1 and CDR2: LNHDA and SQIVND (reference sequence). The V end lost 3 bases, the J end lost 0 bases, and 6 bases lay between the germline ends. CDR3 size: 15 residues. The entire variable domain, with the rest obtained from reference TRBV19 and TRBJ2-6, is as follows: DGGITQSPKYLFRKEGQNVTLSCEQNLNHDAMYWYRQDPGQGLRLIYYSQIVNDFQKGDIAEGYSVSREKKESFPLTVTSAQKNPTAFYLCASSIGYSGANVLTFGAGSRLTVL.

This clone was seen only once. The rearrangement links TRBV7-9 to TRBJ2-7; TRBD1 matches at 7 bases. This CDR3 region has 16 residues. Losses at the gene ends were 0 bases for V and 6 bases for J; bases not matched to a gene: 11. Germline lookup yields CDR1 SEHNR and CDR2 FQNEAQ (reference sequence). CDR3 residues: CASSLAPGQSPREQYF. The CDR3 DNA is TGTGCCAGCAGCTTAGCTCCGGGACAGAGCCCTCGCGAGCAGTACTTC.